The 32 T cell receptor beta chains below were found in one sample sequenced in a study of T cells expressing NK-cell markers. TCRdb reprocessed the 5' RACE reads, with one entry per CDR3 protein and no DNA. In total, the table holds just under 150,000 distinct CDR3 sequences. Sequencing input: blood T cells: a sorted CD56 or NKG2C T cell subset, CD4+ or CD8+ T cells, or bulk PBMC T cells (not recorded which). The receptors stem from a man between 18 and 29 years old in good health.

CDR3: CSVAGTSREETQYF. The chain employs TRBV29-1 and TRBJ2-5; the D call from TCRdb, TRBD2, cannot be confirmed without DNA. Per germline, CDR1 SQVTM and CDR2 ANQGSEA. This CDR3 is built from 14 residues.

The chain's CDR3 is CASSLGSRSGGNTIYF. This sequence joins TRBV28 and TRBJ1-3. CDR1 is MDHEN, CDR2 SYDVKM, per germline. There are 16 residues in the CDR3.

This sequence joins TRBV10-2 and TRBJ2-3. The CDR3 is 13 amino acids. CDR1 and CDR2 from the germline V gene are WSHSY and SAAADI. CDR3 loop: CASINSNPDTQYF.

This chain connects TRBV7-2 to TRBJ2-1; TCRdb calls TRBD1, which cannot be checked without DNA. The CDR3 is 12 residues long. Germline V gene data show CDR1 as SGHTA and CDR2 as FQGNSA. CDR3 in amino acids: CASSTPGREQFF.

The J gene is TRBJ2-1, the V gene TRBV7-2; as DNA is missing, the TRBD1 call by TCRdb cannot be tested. This CDR3 has 14 residues. From germline, CDR1 is SGHTA and CDR2 FQGNSA. CDR3 sequence: CASNPVGRGFEQFF.

The CDR3 protein is CASSGTGGYSGIINNEQFF. This chain connects TRBV12-3 or TRBV12-4 to TRBJ2-1; without DNA, the TCRdb call of TRBD1 cannot be checked. There are 19 residues in the CDR3.

This chain links TRBV18 with TRBJ2-5. The CDR3 spans 17 residues. Per the germline V gene, CDR1 is KGHSH and CDR2 is LQKENI. The CDR3 region is CASSKDRSDLSQGTQYF.

The V and J genes are TRBV4-2 and TRBJ2-3; TCRdb proposes TRBD2, but this gene call is untestable without DNA. The CDR3 runs 16 residues. Germline V gene lookup returns CDR1 LGHNA and CDR2 YNFKEQ. Here the CDR3 reads CASSQAPAGETDTQYF.

J is TRBJ2-1 and V is TRBV5-5. The CDR3 extends over 15 amino acids. In germline, CDR1 is SGHKS, CDR2 YYEKEE (reference sequence). CDR3 amino acids: CASSLAQGEYNEQFF.

V usage is TRBV20-1 and J usage is TRBJ2-4; without DNA, the TCRdb call of TRBD1 cannot be checked. CDR3 length equals 15 residues. Germline V gene lookup returns CDR1 DFQATT and CDR2 SNEGSKA (reference sequence). The CDR3 reads CSASGDMGAKNIQYF.

V and J are TRBV29-1 and TRBJ2-3. CDR3 size: 14 residues. Germline V CDR1 and CDR2: SQVTM, ANQGSEA. This chain's CDR3 is CSVVTTTTADTQYF.

This chain uses TRBV12-5 with TRBJ2-5; checking the TCRdb D call of TRBD2 is not possible without DNA. The CDR3 extends over 13 amino acids. In germline, CDR1 is LGHNT, CDR2 FRNRAP. The CDR3 sequence is CASGAGTQETQYF.

The gene calls are TRBV13 and TRBJ2-2. The germline V gene encodes CDR1 PRHDT and CDR2 FYEKMQ (reference sequence). This CDR3 comprises 15 residues. CDR3 loop: CASSSDRGITGELFF. Full variable domain (missing parts from reference TRBV13 and TRBJ2-2): AAGVIQSPRHLIKEKRETATLKCYPIPRHDTVYWYQQGPGQDPQFLISFYEKMQSDKGSIPDRFSAQQFSDYHSELNMSSLELGDSALYFCASSSDRGITGELFFGEGSRLTVL.

The chain couples TRBV19 to TRBJ2-1; TCRdb selects TRBD2, and the lack of DNA leaves this call unchecked. Germline V gene data show CDR1 as LNHDA and CDR2 as SQIVND (reference sequence). The CDR3 has 17 residues. The CDR3 spells CASSLVAAGTNKDEQFF.

CDR3 loop: CSVANPGASGRTDTQYF. The rearrangement joins TRBV29-1 to TRBJ2-3; TCRdb indicates TRBD2, and absent DNA this call remains unverified. The CDR3 is 17 residues long. Germline V gene lookup returns CDR1 SQVTM and CDR2 ANQGSEA.

V is TRBV11-2 and J is TRBJ2-1; checking the TCRdb D call of TRBD2 is not possible without DNA. Germline CDR1 and CDR2: SGHAT and FQNNGV. This CDR3 region has 19 residues. CDR3: CASSLGGTSGTSSYNEQFF.

V gene TRBV29-1 combines with J gene TRBJ2-7. Germline loops: CDR1 SQVTM, CDR2 ANQGSEA. The CDR3 has 12 amino acids. The CDR3: CSVEGRAYEQYF.

The chain is built from TRBV10-3 and TRBJ2-5; as DNA is missing, the TRBD1 call by TCRdb cannot be tested. CDR3 length equals 12 residues. Germline CDR1 reads ENHRY; CDR2 reads SYGVKD. CDR3 loop: CATLGGQETQYF.

The chain uses TRBV6-5 and TRBJ1-5; checking the TCRdb D call of TRBD1 is not possible without DNA. The germline V gene encodes CDR1 MNHEY and CDR2 SVGAGI. The CDR3 covers 16 residues. The CDR3 protein is CASSSNRGRSNQPQHF.

The V call is TRBV7-9, the J call TRBJ2-2; TCRdb's D call of TRBD2 is untestable without DNA. The germline CDR1 and CDR2 sequences are SEHNR and FQNEAQ (reference sequence). The CDR3 length is 15 residues. The CDR3 sequence: CASSLSGRWTGELFF.

This chain joins TRBV19 and TRBJ2-1. The CDR3 covers 13 residues. Per germline, CDR1 LNHDA and CDR2 SQIVND (reference sequence). CDR3 protein: CASSSSAVNEQFF.

The J gene is TRBJ2-1, the V gene TRBV11-3; TCRdb calls TRBD2, which cannot be checked without DNA. This CDR3 is 16 amino acids long. CDR1 is SGHNT, CDR2 YENEEA, per germline. The CDR3: CASSTRAGSSCNEQFF.

The chain couples TRBV29-1 to TRBJ1-2; without DNA, the TCRdb call of TRBD1 cannot be checked. Germline assignment: CDR1 SQVTM and CDR2 ANQGSEA. The CDR3 has 11 amino acids. CDR3 sequence reads: CSVQGDEGYTF.

Here the CDR3 reads CASSLVSASDTQYF. V is TRBV12-3 or TRBV12-4 and J is TRBJ2-3. The length of the CDR3 is 14 residues.

This chain connects TRBV29-1 to TRBJ1-1. Germline CDR1 reads SQVTM; CDR2 reads ANQGSEA. The CDR3 spans 15 residues. The CDR3 reads CSVGFLGRRSTEAFF.

This chain uses TRBV6-1 with TRBJ2-5. The CDR3 runs to 17 residues. Germline V gene sequence: CDR1 MNHNS, CDR2 SASEGT. The CDR3 sequence: CASSEDIGSFSIETQYF.

The chain joins TRBV27 to TRBJ2-7. This CDR3 is 14 amino acids long. Germline V CDR1 and CDR2: MNHEY, SMNVEV (reference sequence). The CDR3 spells CASSFTQILPEQYF.

The V gene is TRBV19, the J gene TRBJ2-1; the TCRdb D gene call, TRBD1, has no DNA to confirm it. The CDR3 runs to 12 residues. Germline V lookup: CDR1 LNHDA, CDR2 SQIVND (reference sequence). CDR3 amino acids: CASSMGGGEQFF.

This chain connects TRBV29-1 to TRBJ2-7; TCRdb returns TRBD2, unconfirmable since there is no DNA. The germline V gene has CDR1 SQVTM and CDR2 ANQGSEA. The CDR3 is 13 amino acids. CDR3 region: CSVELASTYEQYF.

This chain uses TRBV30 with TRBJ2-2; checking the TCRdb D call of TRBD1 is not possible without DNA. The germline CDR1 and CDR2 sequences are GTSNPN and SVGIG (reference sequence). The CDR3 consists of 14 residues. CDR3 sequence: CAWSSQGGTGELFF.

J is TRBJ2-5 and V is TRBV24-1; the D gene TCRdb calls, TRBD1, cannot be checked with no DNA. The CDR3 consists of 15 residues. Germline values: CDR1 KGHDR, CDR2 SFDVKD. The CDR3 sequence: CATSDEWDREETQYF.

The chain has TRBV7-8 and TRBJ2-6; TCRdb reports TRBD1, a call that lacks DNA to check it against. There are 19 residues in the CDR3. Germline V gene data show CDR1 as SGHVS and CDR2 as FQNEAQ. The CDR3 loop reads CASSLPTGVAPSGANVLTF.